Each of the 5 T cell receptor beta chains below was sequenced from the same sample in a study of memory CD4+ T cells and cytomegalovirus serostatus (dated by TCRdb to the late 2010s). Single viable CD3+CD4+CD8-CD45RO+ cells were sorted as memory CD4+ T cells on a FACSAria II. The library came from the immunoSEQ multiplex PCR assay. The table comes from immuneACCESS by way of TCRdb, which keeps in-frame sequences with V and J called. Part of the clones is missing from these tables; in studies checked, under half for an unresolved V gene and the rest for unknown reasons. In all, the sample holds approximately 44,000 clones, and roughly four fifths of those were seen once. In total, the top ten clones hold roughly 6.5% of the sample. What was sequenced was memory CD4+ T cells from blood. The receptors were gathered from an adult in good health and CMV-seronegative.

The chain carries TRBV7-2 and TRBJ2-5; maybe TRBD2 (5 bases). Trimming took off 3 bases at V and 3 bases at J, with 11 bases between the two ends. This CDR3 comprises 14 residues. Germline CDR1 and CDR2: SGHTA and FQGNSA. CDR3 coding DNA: TGTGCCAGCAGCTTCAGGAACGGGGAAGAGACCCAGTACTTC. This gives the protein CASSFRNGEETQYF.

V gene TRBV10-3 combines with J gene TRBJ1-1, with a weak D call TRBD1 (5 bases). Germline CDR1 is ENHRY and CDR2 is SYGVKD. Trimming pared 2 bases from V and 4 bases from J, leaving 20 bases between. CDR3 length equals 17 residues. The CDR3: CAISEPPGPIELTEAFF. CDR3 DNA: TGTGCCATCAGTGAGCCGCCGGGGCCTATTGAACTCACTGAAGCTTTCTTT.

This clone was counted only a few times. This CDR3 reads CASSVNRDWETQYF. The CDR3 coding sequence is TGTGCCAGCAGTGTAAACAGGGATTGGGAGACCCAGTACTTC. The chain recombines TRBV27 with TRBJ2-5, with D maybe TRBD1 (6 bases). The V end lost 5 bases, the J end lost 5 bases, and 15 bases lay between the germline ends. The germline CDR1 and CDR2 sequences are MNHEY and SMNVEV (reference sequence). The CDR3 is 14 amino acids.

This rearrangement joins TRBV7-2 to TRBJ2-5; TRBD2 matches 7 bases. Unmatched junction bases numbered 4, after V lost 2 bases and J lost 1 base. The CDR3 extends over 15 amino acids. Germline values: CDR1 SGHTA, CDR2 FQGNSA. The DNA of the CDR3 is TGTGCCAGCAGCTTAAATCCTAGCGGCCAAGAGACCCAGTACTTC. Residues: CASSLNPSGQETQYF. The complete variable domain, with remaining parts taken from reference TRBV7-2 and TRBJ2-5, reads GAGVSQSPSNKVTEKGKDVELRCDPISGHTALYWYRQSLGQGLEFLIYFQGNSAPDKSGLPSDRFSAERTGGSVSTLTIQRTQQEDSAVYLCASSLNPSGQETQYFGPGTRLLVL.

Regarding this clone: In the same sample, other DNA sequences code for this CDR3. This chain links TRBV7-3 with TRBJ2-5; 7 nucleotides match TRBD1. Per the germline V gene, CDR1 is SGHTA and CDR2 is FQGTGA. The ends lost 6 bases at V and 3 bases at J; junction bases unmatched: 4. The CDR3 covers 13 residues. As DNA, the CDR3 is TGTGCCAGCAGTCGGGACAGTGAAGAGACCCAGTACTTC. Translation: CASSRDSEETQYF.